One and the same sample provided the 28 T cell receptor beta chains below, sequenced in a study of cytomegalovirus exposure and HLA in healthy donors. The PCR contained 60 Vbeta and 13 Jbeta primers. Assay: immunoSEQ multiplex PCR; the TCRdb copy retains only in-frame clones and omits some. Of 150,000 to 200,000 clones detected, around 82% appear once; the ten largest clones hold 13%. Source material: PBMCs. These receptors all come from a woman between 50 and 59 years old in good health and CMV-seropositive.

The chain is built from TRBV7-2 and TRBJ2-1; D is possibly TRBD1 (5 bases). The V and J ends lost 5 bases and 15 bases respectively, with 14 bases between them. The length of the CDR3 is 11 residues. Germline assignment: CDR1 SGHTA and CDR2 FQGNSA. CDR3 amino acids: CASSLSVGVFF. The DNA of the CDR3 is TGTGCCAGCAGCCTCTCGGTAGGGGTGTTCTTC. Full variable domain (remainder filled in from reference TRBV7-2 and TRBJ2-1): GAGVSQSPSNKVTEKGKDVELRCDPISGHTALYWYRQSLGQGLEFLIYFQGNSAPDKSGLPSDRFSAERTGGSVSTLTIQRTQQEDSAVYLCASSLSVGVFFGPGTRLTVL.

CDR3 region: CASSEEGAINEKLFF. CDR3 DNA: TGTGCCAGCAGTGAAGAGGGAGCAATTAATGAAAAACTGTTTTTT. V and J are TRBV2 and TRBJ1-4; D gene uncertain. The CDR3 is 15 amino acids. Trimming cost V 1 base and J 4 bases, with 10 bases left between them. Germline V gene data show CDR1 as SNHLY and CDR2 as FYNNEI.

This rearrangement joins TRBV25-1 to TRBJ2-7; TRBD1 matches 7 bases. The CDR3 loop spans 14 amino acids. Trimming took 2 bases from V and 6 from J; bases not matched to a gene: 7. Per germline, CDR1 MGHDK and CDR2 SYGVNS. The CDR3 bases are TGTGCCAGCAGTGAACTAGGGGGCGGAAGCGAGCAGTACTTC. Its protein is CASSELGGGSEQYF.

The sample holds one count of this clone. The chain carries TRBV6-1 and TRBJ2-7, with a tentative D call TRBD1 (6 bases). The CDR3 length is 19 residues. Germline V CDR1 and CDR2: MNHNS, SASEGT. V was shortened by 3 bases and J by 1 base, with 25 bases between the two germline ends. The CDR3 protein is CASSDRGGRINGFSYEQYF. CDR3 bases: TGTGCCAGCAGTGACAGAGGGGGACGGATTAACGGGTTTTCCTACGAGCAGTACTTC.

The chain is built from TRBV28 and TRBJ1-5; D is unclear. CDR3 size: 12 residues. Per the germline V gene, CDR1 is MDHEN and CDR2 is SYDVKM. Trimming shortened V by 3 bases and J by 6 bases, and 6 bases separated the two germline ends. The DNA of the CDR3 is TGTGCCAGCAGTTTGGCTCCTCAGCCCCAGCATTTT. Translation gives CASSLAPQPQHF.

This chain uses TRBV10-3 with TRBJ2-7, with 9 nucleotides matching TRBD2. The CDR3 is 20 amino acids. Per germline, CDR1 ENHRY and CDR2 SYGVKD. V lost 8 bases and J lost 3; bases outside the gene matches: 26. The CDR3: CAIFLTFMRGGGEKDYEQYF. The DNA of the CDR3 is TGTGCCATCTTCTTGACATTTATGCGGGGGGGTGGAGAAAAGGACTACGAGCAGTACTTC.

The chain joins TRBV6-1 to TRBJ1-2, with D possibly TRBD1 on 5 matching bases. The length of the CDR3 is 13 residues. The germline V gene encodes CDR1 MNHNS and CDR2 SASEGT. Trimming removed 6 bases from V and 4 bases from J, with 12 bases in between. The CDR3 DNA reads as TGTGCCAGCAGCGGGGGAGTAGGCTATGGCTACACCTTC. It translates to CASSGGVGYGYTF.

The chain combines TRBV9 with TRBJ1-6; D not resolved. V lost 4 bases and J lost 7, with 12 bases in between. This CDR3 is 14 amino acids long. Germline CDR1 is SGDLS and CDR2 is YYNGEE. The CDR3 loop is CASSPHRENSPLHF. CDR3 nucleotides: TGTGCCAGCAGCCCTCACCGGGAGAATTCACCCCTCCACTTT.

The chain links TRBV5-6 to TRBJ1-5, with D perhaps TRBD1 (6 bases). The V end lost 4 bases, the J end lost 5 bases, and 13 bases lay between the germline ends. This CDR3 has 14 residues. Germline CDR1 is SGHDT and CDR2 is YYEEEE. CDR3 nucleotides: TGTGCCAGCAGCCAGACGGACAGCTATCAGCCCCAGCATTTT. This translates into CASSQTDSYQPQHF.

The chain is built from TRBV6-5 and TRBJ1-1; perhaps TRBD1 as D (6 bases). The V and J ends lost 5 bases and 1 base respectively, with 11 bases between them. Germline CDR1 is MNHEY and CDR2 is SVGAGI. The CDR3 contains 14 residues. DNA for the CDR3: TGTGCCAGCAGTAAAGCGACAGGGAACACTGAAGCTTTCTTT. Its translation is CASSKATGNTEAFF.

DNA of the CDR3: TGTGCCAGCAGCCGGACTAGCGGCAATGAGCAGTTCTTC. Translation gives CASSRTSGNEQFF. V is TRBV7-2 and J is TRBJ2-1; 10 nucleotides agree with TRBD2. This CDR3 has 13 residues. Germline V lookup: CDR1 SGHTA, CDR2 FQGNSA. The V and J ends lost 5 bases and 6 bases, in that order; junction bases with no gene match: 1.

The rearrangement uses TRBV11-2 and TRBJ1-6; D might be TRBD1 (5 bases). This CDR3 comprises 14 residues. V shed 5 bases and J shed 9 bases, with 14 bases lying between them. CDR1 is SGHAT, CDR2 FQNNGV, per germline. The CDR3 DNA sequence: TGTGCCAGCAGCGGTAGTAACAGGCGTTCACCCCTCCACTTT. It is translated as CASSGSNRRSPLHF.

The sample holds a few counts of this clone. The rearrangement links TRBV19 to TRBJ1-6; perhaps TRBD1 as D (6 bases). The CDR3 is 18 amino acids. The V gene's germline CDR1 is LNHDA and CDR2 SQIVND (reference sequence). The V end was cut by 4 bases, the J end by 0 bases, with 16 bases between. The CDR3 region is CASSRDTSDSSYNSPLHF. The CDR3 nucleotides read TGTGCCAGTAGTAGGGACACTTCCGATAGCTCCTATAATTCACCCCTCCACTTT.

V is TRBV5-1 and J is TRBJ2-5; 10 bases agree with TRBD2. The length of the CDR3 is 15 residues. After removal of 4 bases from V and 5 bases from J, the junction contained 8 bases not matched to a gene. Germline V gene lookup returns CDR1 SGHRS and CDR2 YFSETQ. CDR3 nucleotides: TGCGCCAGCAGCCCCGGTGGAGCGGGGGGGGAGACCCAGTACTTC. Translating it yields CASSPGGAGGETQYF.

V and J are TRBV28 and TRBJ1-5, with D perhaps TRBD1 (5 bases). Germline lookup yields CDR1 MDHEN and CDR2 SYDVKM. CDR3 length: 12 residues. Trimming shortened V by 2 bases and J by 8 bases, and 7 bases separated the two germline ends. Written as DNA, the CDR3 is TGTGCCAGCAGTTTAGGGGCGAAGCCCCAGCATTTT. It is translated as CASSLGAKPQHF.

CDR3 DNA: TGCGCCAGCAGCTCCCTGGACCCCACTAGGAACACAGATACGCAGTATTTT. Translating gives CASSSLDPTRNTDTQYF. The rearrangement joins TRBV5-1 to TRBJ2-3; tentatively, D is TRBD2 (5 bases). The CDR3 contains 17 residues. Trimming shortened V by 3 bases and J by 2 bases, and 19 bases separated the two germline ends. From germline, CDR1 is SGHRS and CDR2 YFSETQ.

For the CDR3, the DNA is TGTGCCAAACATTGGCGGAGTACCCACTACGAGCAGTACTTC. Translating it yields CAKHWRSTHYEQYF. The chain is built from TRBV9 and TRBJ2-5, with D uncertain. Judging by the DNA end, TRBJ2-7 fits better; the J call may be wrong. CDR3 length: 14 amino acids. Germline CDR1 is SGDLS and CDR2 is YYNGEE.

J is TRBJ2-3 and V is TRBV19, with 9 nucleotides matching TRBD2. CDR1 and CDR2 from the germline V gene are LNHDA and SQIVND (reference sequence). J was trimmed by 6 bases and V by 3 bases; bases with no gene match: 7. This CDR3 is 15 amino acids long. CDR3 in DNA: TGTGCCAGTAGTATCGGCGGGGGGGGCCCCGATACGCAGTATTTT. Translating it yields CASSIGGGGPDTQYF.

As concerns this clone: Within the sample, other DNA sequences also encode this same CDR3. The V and J genes are TRBV7-3 and TRBJ1-1; D gene ambiguous. Germline V gene data show CDR1 as SGHTA and CDR2 as FQGTGA. Trimming took 2 bases from V and 1 from J, leaving 5 bases between them. The CDR3 loop spans 13 amino acids. CDR3 amino acids: CASSLGRNTEAFF. The CDR3 bases are TGTGCCAGCAGCTTAGGGAGGAACACTGAAGCTTTCTTT.

As DNA, the CDR3 is TGTGCCAGCAGCTTAGCAGGGGTCGGGGCCAACGTCCTGACTTTC. Translation: CASSLAGVGANVLTF. The rearrangement joins TRBV11-2 to TRBJ2-6, with TRBD1 as a possible D gene (6 bases). CDR1 is SGHAT and CDR2 is FQNNGV in the germline V gene. V was cut by 1 base and J by 4 bases, with 8 bases left in between. This CDR3 is 15 amino acids long.

The V gene is TRBV5-1, the J gene TRBJ2-5, with unresolved D. The V end lost 1 base, the J end lost 5 bases, and 15 bases lay between the germline ends. Germline V lookup: CDR1 SGHRS, CDR2 YFSETQ. The CDR3 is made up of 15 amino acids. In nucleotides, the CDR3 is TGCGCCAGCAGCTTGAGTAAGCAGACATGGGAGACCCAGTACTTC. Translated, it gives CASSLSKQTWETQYF.

The chain combines TRBV11-2 with TRBJ2-2, with 12 bases fitting TRBD2. Trimming removed 5 bases from V and 4 bases from J; junction bases left unmatched: 2. CDR3 length: 15 amino acids. Germline assignment: CDR1 SGHAT and CDR2 FQNNGV. DNA of the CDR3: TGTGCCAGCAGCCGACTAGCGGGGGTCACCGGGGAGCTGTTTTTT. Protein sequence: CASSRLAGVTGELFF.

This rearrangement joins TRBV28 to TRBJ2-1, with D maybe TRBD2 (7 bases). The V end lost 7 bases, the J end lost 4 bases, and 17 bases lay between the germline ends. Per the germline V gene, CDR1 is MDHEN and CDR2 is SYDVKM. CDR3 length equals 15 residues. The DNA for the CDR3 is TGTGCCAGCACCGTGGGAGGGGGGGGGTACAATGAGCAGTTCTTC. As protein: CASTVGGGGYNEQFF. Full variable domain (missing parts from reference TRBV28 and TRBJ2-1): DVKVTQSSRYLVKRTGEKVFLECVQDMDHENMFWYRQDPGLGLRLIYFSYDVKMKEKGDIPEGYSVSREKKERFSLILESASTNQTSMYLCASTVGGGGYNEQFFGPGTRLTVL.

The chain uses TRBV10-2 and TRBJ1-3; D is perhaps TRBD1 (5 bases). The CDR3 runs 11 residues. V gave up 8 bases and J gave up 4 bases, with 6 bases separating them. In germline, CDR1 is WSHSY, CDR2 SAAADI. The CDR3 here is CASYRGNTIYF. DNA for the CDR3: TGCGCCAGCTACAGGGGAAACACCATATATTTT.

The sample holds a few counts of this clone. V gene TRBV5-6 combines with J gene TRBJ1-2; D perhaps matches TRBD1 (5 bases). This CDR3 contains 15 residues. V was trimmed by 7 bases and J by 3 bases, leaving 19 bases between them. CDR1 is SGHDT, CDR2 YYEEEE, per germline. CDR3 protein: CASAFSRRGHYGYTF. The CDR3 DNA reads as TGTGCCAGCGCATTCTCGCGGAGGGGCCACTATGGCTACACCTTC.

Remarks on this clone: This same CDR3 is encoded by further DNA sequences in the sample. The chain links TRBV5-1 to TRBJ1-5; 7 bases are shared with TRBD1. Germline values: CDR1 SGHRS, CDR2 YFSETQ. V was pared by 1 base and J by 2 bases, with 0 bases of the junction left unmatched. The CDR3 has 14 amino acids. The CDR3 spells CASSLTGGNQPQHF. The DNA for the CDR3 is TGCGCCAGCAGCTTGACAGGGGGCAATCAGCCCCAGCATTTT.

The rearrangement links TRBV6-5 to TRBJ2-1; unclear D gene. Germline lookup yields CDR1 MNHEY and CDR2 SVGAGI. Trimming cost V 6 bases and J 0 bases, with 12 bases left between them. The CDR3 has 15 amino acids. The CDR3 protein is CASSLDILSYNEQFF. CDR3 bases: TGTGCCAGCAGCCTTGACATCCTCTCCTACAATGAGCAGTTCTTC.

The chain carries TRBV19 and TRBJ2-1; TRBD1 agrees at 7 bases. With V trimmed by 6 bases and J by 2 bases, 7 bases remained unmatched. This CDR3 contains 15 residues. Per the germline V gene, CDR1 is LNHDA and CDR2 is SQIVND (reference sequence). The CDR3 loop reads CASSPTGTAYNEQFF. Here the CDR3 DNA reads TGTGCCAGTAGCCCAACCGGGACAGCCTACAATGAGCAGTTCTTC. The full variable domain, completed using reference TRBV19 and TRBJ2-1, is DGGITQSPKYLFRKEGQNVTLSCEQNLNHDAMYWYRQDPGQGLRLIYYSQIVNDFQKGDIAEGYSVSREKKESFPLTVTSAQKNPTAFYLCASSPTGTAYNEQFFGPGTRLTVL.